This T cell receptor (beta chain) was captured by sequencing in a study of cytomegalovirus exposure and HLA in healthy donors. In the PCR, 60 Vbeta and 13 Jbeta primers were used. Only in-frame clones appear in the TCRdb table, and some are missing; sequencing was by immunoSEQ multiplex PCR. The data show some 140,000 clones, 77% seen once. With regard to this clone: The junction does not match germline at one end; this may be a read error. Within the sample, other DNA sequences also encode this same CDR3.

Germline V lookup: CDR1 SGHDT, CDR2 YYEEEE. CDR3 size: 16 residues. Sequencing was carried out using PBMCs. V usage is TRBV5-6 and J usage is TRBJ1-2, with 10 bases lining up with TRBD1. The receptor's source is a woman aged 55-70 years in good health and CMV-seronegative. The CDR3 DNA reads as TGCGCCAGCAGCTTCCGGACAGGGGGTCTTATCTATGGCTACACCTTC. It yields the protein CASSFRTGGLIYGYTF.